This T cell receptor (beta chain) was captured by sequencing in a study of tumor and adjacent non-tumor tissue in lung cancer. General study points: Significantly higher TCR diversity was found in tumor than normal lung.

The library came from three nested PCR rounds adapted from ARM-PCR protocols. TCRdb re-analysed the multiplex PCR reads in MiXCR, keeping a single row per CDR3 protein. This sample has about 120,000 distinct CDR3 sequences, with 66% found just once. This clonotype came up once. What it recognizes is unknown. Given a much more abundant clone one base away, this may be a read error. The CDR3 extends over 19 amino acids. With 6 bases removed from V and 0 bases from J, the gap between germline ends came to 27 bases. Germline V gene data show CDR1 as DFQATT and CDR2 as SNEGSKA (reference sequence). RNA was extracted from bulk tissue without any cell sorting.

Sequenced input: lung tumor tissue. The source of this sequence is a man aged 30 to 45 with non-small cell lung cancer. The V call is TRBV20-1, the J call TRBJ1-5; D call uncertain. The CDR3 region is CSAPPLDRKSEDSNQPQHF. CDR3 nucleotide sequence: TGCAGTGCACCACCTTTGGATAGAAAGAGCGAAGATAGCAATCAGCCCCAGCATTTT.